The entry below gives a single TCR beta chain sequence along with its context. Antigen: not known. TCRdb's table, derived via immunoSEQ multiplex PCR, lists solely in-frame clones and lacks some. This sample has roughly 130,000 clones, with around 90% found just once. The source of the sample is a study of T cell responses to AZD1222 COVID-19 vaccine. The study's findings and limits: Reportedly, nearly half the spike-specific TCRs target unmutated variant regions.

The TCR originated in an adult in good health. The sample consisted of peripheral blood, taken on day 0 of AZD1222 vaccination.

The CDR3 loop is CASRRGGADTEAFF. The CDR3 nucleotides read TGTGCCAGCAGGAGGGGGGGCGCGGACACTGAAGCTTTCTTT. The chain couples TRBV9 to TRBJ1-1; maybe TRBD1 (6 bases). Per germline, CDR1 SGDLS and CDR2 YYNGEE. V lost 5 bases, J lost 3 bases, and 14 bases lay in between. The length of the CDR3 is 14 residues.